A selection of T cell receptor beta chains follows, all from one sample in a study of blood T cell repertoires in COVID-19. Produced via immunoSEQ multiplex PCR; TCRdb's table is partial and in-frame only. The data hold some 420,000 clones, with 85% to 90% observed a single time. The material sequenced was PBMCs or T cells enriched from blood (not recorded which). These receptors were collected from a man between 25 and 39 years old who had recovered from COVID-19. CDR3s include the opening cysteine and the closing phenylalanine or tryptophan. The order of the fields is V gene, CDR3 protein.

>TRBV4-1
CASSQPGLAGSERQFF
>TRBV18
CASSPLAGSPSNTGELFF
>TRBV28
CASSETVEETQYF
>TRBV28
CASTPGGLEGYNEQFF
>TRBV28
CASRIRPGEKLFF
>TRBV28
CASSFLNGLGEQYF
>TRBV19
CASSISTGRWEKLFF
>TRBV9
CASSVATGAGEKLFF
>TRBV5-1
CASSLGADNEQFF
>TRBV19
CASTGVANTGELFF
>TRBV28
CASSPMDRGKNNEQFF
>TRBV2
CASTGQGTTEAFF
>TRBV16
CASSQFGTGEDTQYF